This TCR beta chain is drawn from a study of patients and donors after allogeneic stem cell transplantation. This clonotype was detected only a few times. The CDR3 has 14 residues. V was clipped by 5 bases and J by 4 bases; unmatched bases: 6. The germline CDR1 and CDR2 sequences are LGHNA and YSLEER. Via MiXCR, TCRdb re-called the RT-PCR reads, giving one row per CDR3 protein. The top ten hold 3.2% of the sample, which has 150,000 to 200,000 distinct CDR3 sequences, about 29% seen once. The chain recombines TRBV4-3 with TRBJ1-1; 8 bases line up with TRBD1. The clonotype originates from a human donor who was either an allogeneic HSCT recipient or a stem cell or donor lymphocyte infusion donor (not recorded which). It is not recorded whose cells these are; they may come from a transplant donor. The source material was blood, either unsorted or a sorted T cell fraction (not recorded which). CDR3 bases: TGCGCCAGCAGCTTCAGGGGGCGCATCACTGAAGCTTTCTTT. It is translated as CASSFRGRITEAFF.